Listed below are T cell receptor beta chains from one sample, sequenced in a study of blood T cell repertoires in COVID-19. Some clones are missing from TCRdb's copy, which holds only in-frame ones; the method was immunoSEQ multiplex PCR. Of approximately 140,000 clones in the sample, 88% were seen once. Material for sequencing was peripheral blood. The source of these receptors is a man between 65 and 85 years old with active COVID-19. Both conserved end residues are part of each CDR3. A D gene is named only where the DNA matches it firmly. Size tells how often a clone was seen (once, few, many) or the class of an expanded clone, and some rows leave it out.

clone_size | j_call | cdr3_length | v_call | d_call | cdr3_nt | cdr3_aa
NA | TRBJ2-5 | 15 | TRBV15 | NA | TGTGCCACCAGCAGAGTATATGGGAGTTTGGAGACCCAGTACTTC | CATSRVYGSLETQYF
once | TRBJ2-7 | 16 | TRBV14 | TRBD2 | TGTGCCAGCAGCCGAGGGACTAGCGGGAGCTCCTACGAGCAGTACTTC | CASSRGTSGSSYEQYF
NA | TRBJ2-7 | 16 | TRBV5-5 | TRBD2 | TGTGCCAGCAGCCCTAGGACTAGCCTTTCCTCCTACGAGCAGTACTTC | CASSPRTSLSSYEQYF
NA | TRBJ1-5 | 16 | TRBV28 | TRBD1 | TGTGCCAGCAGGGCGGGTTGGAGACAGGGCATCAGCCCCCAGCATTTT | CASRAGWRQGISPQHF
NA | TRBJ1-2 | 16 | TRBV4-3 | TRBD1 | TGCGCCAGCAGCCATCTACAGGGACAGGGGGCAGGGGGCTACACCTTC | CASSHLQGQGAGGYTF
once | TRBJ2-7 | 14 | TRBV3-1/TRBV3-2 | NA | TGTGCCAGCAGCCAAGGTCACAGGTCCTACGAGCAGTACTTC | CASSQGHRSYEQYF
few | TRBJ1-2 | 13 | TRBV28 | NA | TGTGCCAGCAAGCGGGGCGGGGACTATGGCTACACCTTC | CASKRGGDYGYTF
NA | TRBJ2-3 | 18 | TRBV28 | TRBD2 | TGTGCCAGCAGTTCTGGGACTAGCGGGAGGTCCCTTAAAAATACGCAGTATTTT | CASSSGTSGRSLKNTQYF
NA | TRBJ1-1 | 15 | TRBV27 | TRBD1 | TGTGCCAGCAGTACCCCGGGACAGGGAGGCACTGAAGCTTTCTTT | CASSTPGQGGTEAFF
NA | TRBJ1-1 | 15 | TRBV7-3 | NA | TGTGCCAGCAGCTCCGGACAGCCGGGAGGTCTTGAAGCTTTCTTT | CASSSGQPGGLEAFF
NA | TRBJ2-5 | 11 | TRBV30 | NA | TGTGCCTGGAGCGCCCTCGGGACCCAGTACTTC | CAWSALGTQYF
NA | TRBJ2-7 | 15 | TRBV5-1 | TRBD1 | TGCGCCAGCAGCCTGGACAGGGGGCCCAGCTACGAGCAGTACTTC | CASSLDRGPSYEQYF
few | TRBJ1-6 | 14 | TRBV28 | NA | TGTGCCAGCAGTTTTCAGGGGTTTCAATCACCCCTCCACTTT | CASSFQGFQSPLHF
NA | TRBJ1-2 | 13 | TRBV28 | NA | TGTGCCAGCAGTGGTCGGACAGTTTGGGGCTACACCTTC | CASSGRTVWGYTF
NA | TRBJ2-5 | 18 | TRBV19 | TRBD2 | TGTGCCAGTAGGACCGGGACTAGCGGGACCCCCTCCCAAGAGACCCAGTACTTC | CASRTGTSGTPSQETQYF
NA | TRBJ2-1 | 14 | TRBV29-1 | NA | TGCAGCGTGCAGGGGATTAGCTCCTACAATGAGCAGTTCTTC | CSVQGISSYNEQFF
NA | TRBJ2-1 | 17 | TRBV5-1 | TRBD2 | TGCGCCAGCAGCCCAAGACTAGCGGGAGGGTCCTACAATGAGCAGTTCTTC | CASSPRLAGGSYNEQFF
NA | TRBJ2-3 | 11 | TRBV6-5 | TRBD1 | TGTGCCAGCAGCCAGGGACAGGAACGGTATTTT | CASSQGQERYF
NA | TRBJ2-5 | 15 | TRBV15 | NA | TGTGCCACCGGGGGGTACGGGGGGCCCCAAGAGACCCAGTACTTC | CATGGYGGPQETQYF
NA | TRBJ1-1 | 14 | TRBV4-3 | TRBD1 | TGCGCCAGCAGCCAAACAGGGGGGAACACTGAAGCTTTCTTT | CASSQTGGNTEAFF
NA | TRBJ2-5 | 15 | TRBV19 | TRBD1 | TGTGCCAGTAGTATAGATCTGGGACAGCAAGAGACCCAGTACTTC | CASSIDLGQQETQYF
NA | TRBJ2-1 | 16 | TRBV7-2 | TRBD2 | TGTGCCAGCAGCTTCGCTAGCGGGAGGGCCTGGGATGAGCAGTTCTTC | CASSFASGRAWDEQFF
few | TRBJ2-7 | 15 | TRBV19 | TRBD1 | TGTGCCAGTAGGGGGACCGGGACAGGGAGACACGAGCAGTACTTC | CASRGTGTGRHEQYF
few | TRBJ2-7 | 12 | TRBV7-9 | NA | TGTGCCAGCAGCTTAGCTGAGTACGAGCAGTACTTC | CASSLAEYEQYF
NA | TRBJ2-7 | 16 | TRBV6-2/TRBV6-3 | NA | TGTGCCAGCAGTTACTCGAGCGGCGCTATCAACTCCGAGCAGTACTTC | CASSYSSGAINSEQYF
NA | TRBJ2-2 | 13 | TRBV30 | TRBD2 | TGTGCCTGGAGTCCTAGCGGGACCGGGGAGCTGTTTTTT | CAWSPSGTGELFF
NA | TRBJ2-5 | 13 | TRBV19 | TRBD1 | TGTGCCAGTAGTTCTCAGGGGGCGGAGACCCAGTACTTC | CASSSQGAETQYF
NA | TRBJ2-4 | 15 | TRBV7-9 | NA | TGTGCCAGCAGCCCCCCTCGGGTTGCCAAAAACATTCAGTACTTC | CASSPPRVAKNIQYF
NA | TRBJ2-4 | 15 | TRBV27 | NA | TGTGCCAGCAGTCTAGGAAGTCTAGCCAAAAACATTCAGTACTTC | CASSLGSLAKNIQYF
NA | TRBJ2-5 | 14 | TRBV3-1/TRBV3-2 | TRBD1 | TGTGCTTCGTCAGGCCAGGGGGCACAAGAGACCCAGTACTTC | CASSGQGAQETQYF
once | TRBJ2-3 | 15 | TRBV4-1 | NA | TGCGCCAGCAGCCGCGGGGGCCAGGCCCCAGATACGCAGTATTTT | CASSRGGQAPDTQYF
NA | TRBJ2-1 | 14 | TRBV28 | TRBD2 | TGTGCCAGCACGGCCAGCGGGATAACCAATGAGCAGTTCTTC | CASTASGITNEQFF
NA | TRBJ2-3 | 15 | TRBV3-1/TRBV3-2 | TRBD2 | TGTGCCAGCAGCCATAGCGGGAGGGATCCAGATACGCAGTATTTT | CASSHSGRDPDTQYF
NA | TRBJ1-2 | 16 | TRBV9 | TRBD1 | TGTGCCAGCAGCCGGGACAGGGGCCGCGGTAACTATGGCTACACCTTC | CASSRDRGRGNYGYTF
NA | TRBJ2-7 | 13 | TRBV5-1 | NA | TGCGCCAGCAGCTTACTAGTAGGATCCGAGCAGTACTTC | CASSLLVGSEQYF
NA | TRBJ1-4 | 14 | TRBV30 | NA | TGTGCCTGGACGTCGGGGAAAGCTAATGAAAAACTGTTTTTT | CAWTSGKANEKLFF
NA | TRBJ2-1 | 14 | TRBV28 | TRBD2 | TGTGCCTCAAGGGCGGGACTAGCGGGCAATGAGCAGTTCTTC | CASRAGLAGNEQFF
few | TRBJ2-1 | 16 | TRBV28 | TRBD2 | TGTGCCAGCCCCCCGCGGACTAGCGGGCTCTACAATGAGCAGTTCTTC | CASPPRTSGLYNEQFF
NA | TRBJ1-2 | 12 | TRBV28 | NA | TGTGCCAGCGGGCAATCACGGATTGGCTACACCTTC | CASGQSRIGYTF
NA | TRBJ1-1 | 15 | TRBV19 | NA | TGTGCCAGTAGTATACGTGGACAGTCGAACACTGAAGCTTTCTTT | CASSIRGQSNTEAFF
once | TRBJ1-1 | 12 | TRBV29-1 | TRBD1 | TGCAGCGCCGGGACAGCGAACACTGAAGCTTTCTTT | CSAGTANTEAFF
NA | TRBJ2-1 | 15 | TRBV6-2/TRBV6-3 | TRBD2 | TGTGCCAGCAGCCTTGGGACTAGCACCTACAATGAGCAGTTCTTC | CASSLGTSTYNEQFF
NA | TRBJ2-2 | 12 | TRBV30 | NA | TGTGCCTGGAGTGTACGAGGCGGGGAGCTGTTTTTT | CAWSVRGGELFF
NA | TRBJ2-6 | 15 | TRBV6-1 | TRBD1 | TGTGCCAGCACCCTAACAGGGGCTGGGGCCAACGTCCTGACTTTC | CASTLTGAGANVLTF
once | TRBJ1-3 | 14 | TRBV30 | TRBD1 | TGTGCCTGGCGAAACAGGGGGTCCGGAAACACCATATATTTT | CAWRNRGSGNTIYF
NA | TRBJ2-2 | 17 | TRBV9 | TRBD2 | TGTGCCAGCAGCGTAGGTCCGGGAGGGGTAAGCACCGGGGAGCTGTTTTTT | CASSVGPGGVSTGELFF
NA | TRBJ1-1 | 13 | TRBV7-9 | NA | TGTGCCAGCAGCTTATACGGGGGAACTGAAGCTTTCTTT | CASSLYGGTEAFF
NA | TRBJ2-5 | 13 | TRBV29-1 | NA | TGCAGCGTTTCGCAGGGAACAAGAGTGGCCCAGTACTTC | CSVSQGTRVAQYF
NA | TRBJ2-7 | 16 | TRBV3-1/TRBV3-2 | NA | TGTGCCAGCAGCCACCTTCTCTGGACATCCTGCTACGAGCAGTACTTC | CASSHLLWTSCYEQYF
NA | TRBJ1-2 | 16 | TRBV4-3 | TRBD1 | TGCGCCAGCAGTCCCACGCCGACAGGGGTCTTCTATGGCTACACCTTC | CASSPTPTGVFYGYTF
once | TRBJ2-1 | 14 | TRBV9 | TRBD1 | TGTGCCAGCAGCGTAGGACAGGGTGGCGATGAGCAGTTCTTC | CASSVGQGGDEQFF
NA | TRBJ2-4 | 17 | TRBV11-3 | TRBD2 | TGTGCCAGCAGCTTAGTCTGGCGGGAGGTCGTCAAAAACATTCAGTACTTC | CASSLVWREVVKNIQYF
NA | TRBJ2-2 | 17 | TRBV27 | TRBD1 | TGTGCCAGCAGTTTATTCCTGGGACAGGGGGGCACCGGGGAGCTGTTTTTT | CASSLFLGQGGTGELFF
NA | TRBJ2-7 | 13 | TRBV24-1 | NA | TGTGCCACCAGTAACCCTGGAGTATACGAGCAGTACTTC | CATSNPGVYEQYF
NA | TRBJ1-1 | 17 | TRBV6-2/TRBV6-3 | NA | TGTGCCAGCAGTTACCAACCCGGGCAGGGAGGGAGGACTGAAGCTTTCTTT | CASSYQPGQGGRTEAFF
NA | TRBJ1-2 | 15 | TRBV6-5 | TRBD1 | TGTGCCAGCACCACCCCTCGGACAGGGGGCTATGGCTACACCTTC | CASTTPRTGGYGYTF
NA | TRBJ2-1 | 15 | TRBV7-2 | TRBD2 | TGTGCCAGCAGCTTAGCGCGGGAGTCTTACAATGAGCAGTTCTTC | CASSLARESYNEQFF
NA | TRBJ1-1 | 13 | TRBV6-2/TRBV6-3 | NA | TGTGCCAGCAGTGACCCGACTCCCCGTGAAGCTTTCTTT | CASSDPTPREAFF
NA | TRBJ1-5 | 13 | TRBV30 | NA | TGTGCCTGGAGTGTGGAGGGCAATCAGCCCCAGCATTTT | CAWSVEGNQPQHF
NA | TRBJ1-2 | 13 | TRBV7-2 | TRBD1 | TGTGCCAGCAGCTCGGGACAGCGCTATGGCTACACCTTC | CASSSGQRYGYTF